The 11 T cell receptor beta chains listed next were all sequenced from one sample in a study of post-analysis software for immune sequencing data. Whole-study results and caveats: Elevated frequency relative to controls characterized 4 or 5 TRBV segments in patients, TRBV5-6, TRBV5-1 and TRBV20-1 among them.

Built from TCR beta cDNA, the libraries had unique molecular identifiers in them. Using its own MiXCR run on the PCR reads, TCRdb lists one record per CDR3 protein. The sample consists of around 700,000 distinct CDR3 sequences, 55% to 70% of them appearing once. These receptors have no identified antigens. The source material was blood. All receptors derive from a girl aged 2-15 years with multiple sclerosis.

V usage is TRBV5-1 and J usage is TRBJ2-4, with a possible D match to TRBD2 (6 bases). The DNA end is a closer match to TRBJ2-7, so the J assignment may be wrong. There are 16 residues in the CDR3. Germline V gives CDR1 SGHRS, CDR2 YFSETQ. Written as DNA, the CDR3 is TGCGCCAGCAGCTTGGCCGGGAATCCGAGCGGGTACGAGCAGTACTTC. Its translation: CASSLAGNPSGYEQYF.

This clonotype was seen more than once but under ten times. The chain joins TRBV4-3 to TRBJ1-2; D not certain. The CDR3 spans 14 residues. V lost 1 base and J 6 bases, leaving 12 bases between the germline ends. Germline CDR1 reads LGHNA; CDR2 reads YSLEER. The CDR3 nucleotides read TGCGCCAGCAGCCAAGCCTTGTCATCGAATGGCTACACCTTC. It encodes CASSQALSSNGYTF.

The V and J genes are TRBV10-3 and TRBJ1-3; tentative D call: TRBD1 (5 bases). Trimming removed 5 bases from V and 0 bases from J, with 8 bases in between. The CDR3 consists of 14 residues. Germline values: CDR1 ENHRY, CDR2 SYGVKD. The CDR3 DNA is TGTGCCATCAGTTGGGACTCCTCTGGAAACACCATATATTTT. Encoded protein: CAISWDSSGNTIYF.

V usage is TRBV6-5 and J usage is TRBJ2-7; D possibly corresponds to TRBD1 (6 bases). The germline gives CDR1 MNHEY, CDR2 SVGAGI. Trimming removed 3 bases from V and 0 bases from J, with 9 bases in between. The CDR3 spans 14 residues. The CDR3 loop is CASSYQGSSYEQYF. Written as DNA, the CDR3 is TGTGCCAGCAGTTATCAGGGGAGCTCCTACGAGCAGTACTTC.

The chain carries TRBV7-9 and TRBJ2-7; D perhaps matches TRBD2 (6 bases). CDR3 length equals 13 residues. Per the germline V gene, CDR1 is SEHNR and CDR2 is FQNEAQ (reference sequence). The V end lost 5 bases, the J end lost 4 bases, and 12 bases lay between the germline ends. As DNA, the CDR3 is TGTGCCAGCAGCCTTGGAGGGAGATACGAGCAGTACTTC. Its protein is CASSLGGRYEQYF.

The chain combines TRBV12-3 or TRBV12-4 with TRBJ1-1; tentative D call: TRBD1 (5 bases). V lost 3 bases and J lost 4, with 12 bases in between. The CDR3 totals 14 residues. CDR3 protein: CASSLTQGGTEAFF. The CDR3 nucleotides read TGTGCCAGCAGTTTGACGCAGGGTGGCACTGAAGCTTTCTTT.

This chain connects TRBV28 to TRBJ2-2; 9 nucleotides align to TRBD1. This CDR3 is built from 16 residues. Germline CDR1 is MDHEN and CDR2 is SYDVKM. V lost 3 bases to trimming and J lost 1 base; unmatched junction nucleotides: 3. The CDR3 loop reads CASSFRTGENTGELFF. The CDR3 DNA is TGTGCCAGCAGTTTTAGGACAGGGGAGAACACCGGGGAGCTGTTTTTT.

Details on this clonotype: It is likely a read error, because the conserved phenylalanine at the end of the CDR3 is missing. Written as DNA, the CDR3 is TGTGCCAGCAGTTTAGAGGGGGGCGTAGAGACCCAGTACTGC. This codes for CASSLEGGVETQYC. V is TRBV12-3 or TRBV12-4 and J is TRBJ2-5, with D tentatively TRBD1 or TRBD2 (6 bases each). The CDR3 is 14 amino acids. Trimming removed 1 base from V and 4 bases from J, with 10 bases in between.

This clonotype was seen a handful of times. V and J are TRBV29-1 and TRBJ1-2; tentatively, D is TRBD1 (5 bases). Germline CDR1 is SQVTM and CDR2 is ANQGSEA. The ends were cut back, 7 bases at V and 3 bases at J, with 12 bases in the middle. The CDR3 length is 12 residues. CDR3 in amino acids: CSAPRRDYGYTF. DNA of the CDR3: TGCAGCGCCCCGCGCAGGGACTATGGCTACACCTTC.

The V and J genes are TRBV6-2 or TRBV6-3 and TRBJ2-3; 9 bases match TRBD1. Germline CDR1 and CDR2: MNHEY and SVGEGT. Trimming removed 4 bases from V and 2 bases from J; junction bases left unmatched: 10. The CDR3 runs to 17 residues. CDR3 in amino acids: CASSSTPGTGYTDTQYF. Written as DNA, the CDR3 is TGTGCCAGCAGTTCAACTCCCGGGACAGGGTACACAGATACGCAGTATTTT.

This chain connects TRBV14 to TRBJ2-1; the match to TRBD1 covers 12 bases. Germline loops: CDR1 SGHDN, CDR2 FVKESK. The CDR3 is 15 residues long. V lost 4 bases, J lost 10 bases, and 8 bases stayed unmatched. CDR3 sequence: CASSRDRDRGHEQFF. DNA for the CDR3: TGTGCCAGCAGCCGAGACCGGGACAGGGGGCACGAGCAGTTCTTC. The full variable domain, in which reference TRBV14 and TRBJ2-1 provide the parts outside the CDR3, is EAGVTQFPSHSVIEKGQTVTLRCDPISGHDNLYWYRRVMGKEIKFLLHFVKESKQDESGMPNNRFLAERTGGTYSTLKVQPAELEDSGVYFCASSRDRDRGHEQFFGPGTRLTVL.